The present entry profiles one TCR beta chain with its context. The antigen is unknown. The entry originates in a study of identical twins. The study, taken as a whole, reports: Out-of-frame alpha sequences common to twins were enriched for low generation probability. Insertion counts were lower in abundant cord blood beta clonotypes, a trend that memory repertoires did not show. Out-of-frame TCR alpha sharing observed in monozygotic twins exceeded model estimates.

Template switching introduced a universal primer site, and the cDNA bore unique molecular identifiers. TCRdb reprocessed the 5' RACE reads via MiXCR and lists one record per CDR3 protein. The sample has about 550,000 distinct CDR3 sequences; 20% to 25% are singletons. This sample also belongs to another study, concerning yellow fever vaccine responses in identical twins.

The sequence came from a woman younger than 30 in good health. Sequences were obtained from CD4+ T cells sorted from blood.

CDR3 in DNA: TGTGCCGGCGGGGATAACTATGGCTACACCTTC. Protein sequence: CAGGDNYGYTF. The chain employs TRBV28 and TRBJ1-2, with D unresolved. The CDR3 extends over 11 amino acids. Looked up from germline, CDR1 is MDHEN and CDR2 is SYDVKM. The ends were cut back, 11 bases at V and 1 base at J, with 8 bases in the middle.